Listed here is a single T cell receptor (beta chain). Selected positively for CCR7 and CD45RO-negative, naive CD8 cells excluded terminally differentiated effector memory CD45RA+ cells. Assay used: immunoSEQ multiplex PCR; TCRdb lists only in-frame clones, some missing. The repertoire holds about 2 million clones, with around 96% as singletons. This record belongs to a study of shared clonotypes between healthy human individuals. Study-wide background: CD4 naive cells filled three plates per donor, CD4 memory three, CD8 naive two and CD8 memory one.

The germline V gene encodes CDR1 SEHNR and CDR2 FQNEAQ (reference sequence). The CDR3 loop spans 14 amino acids. Trimming took 7 bases from V and 5 from J, leaving 18 bases between them. The V call is TRBV7-9, the J call TRBJ2-7; D is possibly TRBD1 (6 bases). This TCR came from a man younger than 30 in good health. Material: naive CD8+ T cells sorted from blood. The CDR3 DNA is TGTGCCAGCACCTACTCCAGGACAGAAGACGAGCAGTACTTC. This sequence encodes CASTYSRTEDEQYF.